This T cell receptor beta chain was found in a study of cytomegalovirus exposure and HLA in healthy donors. Study observations and caveats: Most TCRs appeared rarely, but some public TCRs recurred in many donors.

The protocol was immunoSEQ multiplex PCR, while the TCRdb copy is restricted to in-frame clones and leaves out a portion. The sample yields 140,000 to 150,000 clones, approximately 91% seen once. The V gene's germline CDR1 is SGHRS and CDR2 YFSETQ. The CDR3 covers 15 residues. Trimming pared 2 bases from V and 2 bases from J, leaving 13 bases between. This clone came up once. Antigen unknown. This TCR came from a man younger than 35 in good health and CMV-seronegative. Sequenced sample: PBMCs. The chain uses TRBV5-1 and TRBJ1-1, with a weak D call TRBD1 (6 bases). The CDR3 here is CASSFDRLTNTEAFF. The CDR3 region has the DNA TGCGCCAGCAGCTTTGACAGGCTTACTAACACTGAAGCTTTCTTT.